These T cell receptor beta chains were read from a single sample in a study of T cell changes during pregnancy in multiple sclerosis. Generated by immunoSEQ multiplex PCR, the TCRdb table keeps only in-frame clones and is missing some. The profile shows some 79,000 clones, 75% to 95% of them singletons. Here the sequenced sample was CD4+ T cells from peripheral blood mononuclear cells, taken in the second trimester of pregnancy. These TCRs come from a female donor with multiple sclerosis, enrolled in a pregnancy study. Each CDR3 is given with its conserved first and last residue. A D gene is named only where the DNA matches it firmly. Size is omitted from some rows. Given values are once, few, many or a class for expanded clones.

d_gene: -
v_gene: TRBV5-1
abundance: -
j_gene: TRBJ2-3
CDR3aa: CASSPQASTDTQYF
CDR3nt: TGCGCCAGCAGCCCTCAGGCGAGCACAGATACGCAGTATTTT

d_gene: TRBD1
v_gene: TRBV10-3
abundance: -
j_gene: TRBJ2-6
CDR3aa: CAIKGQGVTGANVLTF
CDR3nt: TGTGCCATCAAAGGACAGGGAGTCACTGGGGCCAACGTCCTGACTTTC

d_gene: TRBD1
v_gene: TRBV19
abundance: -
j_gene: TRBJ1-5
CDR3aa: CASSTSRDRMRLSNQPQHF
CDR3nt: TGTGCCAGTAGTACCAGCCGGGACAGGATGCGTCTTAGCAATCAGCCCCAGCATTTT

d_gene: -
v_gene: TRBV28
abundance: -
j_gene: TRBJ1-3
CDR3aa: CASRTTGGDTIYF
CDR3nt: TGTGCCAGCAGAACCACGGGGGGGGACACCATATATTTT

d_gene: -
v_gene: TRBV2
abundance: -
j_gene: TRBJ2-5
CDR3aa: CASSVGGAGETQYF
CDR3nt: TGTGCCAGCAGTGTGGGGGGGGCCGGCGAGACCCAGTACTTC

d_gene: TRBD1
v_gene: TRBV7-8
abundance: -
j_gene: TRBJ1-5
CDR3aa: CASSLGTGGNQPQHF
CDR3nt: TGTGCCAGCAGCTTAGGGACAGGGGGCAATCAGCCCCAGCATTTT

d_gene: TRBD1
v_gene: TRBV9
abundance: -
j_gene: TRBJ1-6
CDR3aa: CASSVGQGGSPLHF
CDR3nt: TGTGCCAGCAGCGTGGGACAGGGTGGGTCACCCCTCCACTTT

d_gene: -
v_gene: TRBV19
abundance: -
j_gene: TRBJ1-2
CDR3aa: CASSRRAGSDGYTF
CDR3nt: TGTGCCAGTAGTCGACGGGCGGGGTCTGATGGCTACACCTTC

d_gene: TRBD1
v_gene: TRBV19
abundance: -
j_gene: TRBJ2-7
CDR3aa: CASGTGLYEQYF
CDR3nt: TGTGCCAGTGGGACAGGTCTTTACGAGCAGTACTTC

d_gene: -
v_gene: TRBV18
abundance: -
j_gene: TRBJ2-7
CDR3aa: CASSPQGASAYEQYF
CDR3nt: TGTGCCAGCTCACCACAAGGAGCCTCTGCCTACGAGCAGTACTTC

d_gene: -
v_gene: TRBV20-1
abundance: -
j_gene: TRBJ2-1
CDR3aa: CSATTRNEQFF
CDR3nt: TGCAGTGCCACAACCCGCAATGAGCAGTTCTTC

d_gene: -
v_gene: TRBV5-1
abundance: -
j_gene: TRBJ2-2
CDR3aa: CASSLVRYTTENTGELFF
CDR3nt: TGCGCCAGCAGCTTGGTCAGGTATACAACCGAGAACACCGGGGAGCTGTTTTTT

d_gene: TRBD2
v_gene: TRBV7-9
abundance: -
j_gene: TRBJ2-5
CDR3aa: CASSQTSGGETQYF
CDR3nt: TGTGCCAGCAGCCAGACATCGGGGGGGGAGACCCAGTACTTC

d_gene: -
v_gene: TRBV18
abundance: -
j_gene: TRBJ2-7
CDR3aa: CASSPPDGVGNEQYF
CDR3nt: TGTGCCAGCTCACCACCTGACGGGGTGGGGAACGAGCAGTACTTC

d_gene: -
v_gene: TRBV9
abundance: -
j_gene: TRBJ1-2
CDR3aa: CASSVEVHGIYGYTF
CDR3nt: TGTGCCAGCAGCGTTGAGGTACATGGTATCTATGGCTACACCTTC

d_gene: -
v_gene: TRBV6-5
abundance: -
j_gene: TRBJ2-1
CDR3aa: CASSRQIYNEQFF
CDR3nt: TGTGCCAGCAGTAGACAGATTTACAATGAGCAGTTCTTC

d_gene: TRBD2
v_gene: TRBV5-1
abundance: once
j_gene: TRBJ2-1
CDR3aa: CASSFDPGLAHNEQFF
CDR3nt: TGCGCCAGCAGCTTCGACCCAGGACTAGCCCACAATGAGCAGTTCTTC

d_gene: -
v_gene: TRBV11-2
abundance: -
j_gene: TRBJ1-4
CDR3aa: CASSLTGHLLLGTRKLFF
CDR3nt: TGTGCCAGCAGCTTAACAGGACATCTCCTACTTGGAACGAGGAAACTGTTTTTT

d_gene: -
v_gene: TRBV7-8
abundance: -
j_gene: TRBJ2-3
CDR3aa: CASSVQGTSTDTQYF
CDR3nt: TGTGCCAGCAGCGTACAGGGCACTAGCACAGATACGCAGTATTTT

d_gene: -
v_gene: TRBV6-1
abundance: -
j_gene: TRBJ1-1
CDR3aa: CASSETFSLFGTEAFF
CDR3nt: TGTGCCAGCAGTGAAACTTTTAGTCTATTCGGCACTGAAGCTTTCTTT

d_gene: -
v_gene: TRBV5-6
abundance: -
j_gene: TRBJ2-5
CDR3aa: CASSLGGPVTQYF
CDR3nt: TGTGCCAGCAGCTTGGGAGGGCCTGTGACCCAGTACTTC

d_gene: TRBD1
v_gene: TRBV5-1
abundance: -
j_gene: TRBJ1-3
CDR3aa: CASRSRQGAGNTIYF
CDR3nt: TGCGCCAGCAGATCCAGACAGGGGGCTGGAAACACCATATATTTT

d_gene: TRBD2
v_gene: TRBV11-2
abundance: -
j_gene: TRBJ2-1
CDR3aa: CASSSTAGGSYNEQFF
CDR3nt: TGTGCCAGCAGCTCTACAGCGGGAGGTTCCTACAATGAGCAGTTCTTC

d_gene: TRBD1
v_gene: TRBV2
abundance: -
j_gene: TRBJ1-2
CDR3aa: CASSGEGGRKYYGYTF
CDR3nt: TGTGCCAGCAGTGGGGAAGGGGGCCGAAAATACTATGGCTACACCTTC

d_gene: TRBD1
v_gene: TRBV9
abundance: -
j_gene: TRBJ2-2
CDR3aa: CASSVEPHVTGSPGELFF
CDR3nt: TGTGCCAGCAGCGTAGAGCCCCACGTGACAGGGTCTCCCGGGGAGCTGTTTTTT

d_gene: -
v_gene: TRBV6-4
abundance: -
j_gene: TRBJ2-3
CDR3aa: CASSDSHRVGTQYF
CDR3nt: TGTGCCAGCAGTGACTCACACAGGGTCGGTACGCAGTATTTT

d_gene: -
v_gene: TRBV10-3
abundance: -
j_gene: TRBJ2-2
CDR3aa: CAIRSTGELFF
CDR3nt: TGTGCCATCCGGAGTACCGGGGAGCTGTTTTTT

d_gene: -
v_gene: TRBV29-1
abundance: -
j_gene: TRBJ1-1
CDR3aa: CSEITGTTTFF
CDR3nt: TGCAGCGAAATAACCGGGACAACAACTTTCTTT

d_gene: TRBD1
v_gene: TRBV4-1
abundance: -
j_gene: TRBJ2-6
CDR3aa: CASNSPAGGSGANVLTF
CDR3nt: TGCGCCAGCAACTCCCCGGCAGGGGGCTCTGGGGCCAACGTCCTGACTTTC

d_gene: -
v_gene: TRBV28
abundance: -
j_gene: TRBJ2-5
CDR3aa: CASSRTLQETQYF
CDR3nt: TGTGCCAGCAGCAGGACACTCCAAGAGACCCAGTACTTC

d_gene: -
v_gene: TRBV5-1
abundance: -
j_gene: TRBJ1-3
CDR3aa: CASSRDSSSGNTIYF
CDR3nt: TGCGCCAGCAGCAGAGACAGCTCCTCTGGAAACACCATATATTTT

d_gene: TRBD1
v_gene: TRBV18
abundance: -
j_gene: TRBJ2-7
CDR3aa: CASSTSDRGILYF
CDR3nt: TGTGCCAGCTCTACCTCGGACAGGGGTATTCTGTACTTC

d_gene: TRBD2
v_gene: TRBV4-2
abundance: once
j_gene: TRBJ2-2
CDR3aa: CASSQLAGGGAGELFF
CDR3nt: TGTGCCAGCAGCCAACTAGCGGGAGGTGGAGCCGGGGAGCTGTTTTTT

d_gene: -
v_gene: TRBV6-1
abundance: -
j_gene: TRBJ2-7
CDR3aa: CASSDGGRGRDEQYF
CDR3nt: TGTGCCAGCAGTGATGGCGGACGGGGAAGGGACGAGCAGTACTTC

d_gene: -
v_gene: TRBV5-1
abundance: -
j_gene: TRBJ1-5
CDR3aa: CASSPDSNQPQHF
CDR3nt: TGCGCCAGCAGCCCTGACAGTAATCAGCCCCAGCATTTT

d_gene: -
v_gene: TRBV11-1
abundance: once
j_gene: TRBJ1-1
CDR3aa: CASSFSRTYTEAFF
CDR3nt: TGTGCCAGCAGCTTTTCTAGAACTTACACTGAAGCTTTCTTT